A single sample is the source of the 7 T cell receptor beta chains below, sequenced in a study of CD8 T cells in ankylosing spondylitis. TCRdb re-analysed the 5' RACE reads in MiXCR, keeping a single row per CDR3 protein. This table holds tens of thousands of distinct CDR3 sequences, 9.5% to 11% found once. The sequenced sample consisted of blood, either unsorted or a sorted T cell fraction (not recorded which). All receptors derive from a male donor with ankylosing spondylitis or in good health (not recorded which).

In this sample, this clonotype turned up many times. The chain uses TRBV12-3 or TRBV12-4 and TRBJ2-2; D not certain. The V end was cut by 7 bases, the J end by 6 bases, with 21 bases between. The CDR3 has 16 amino acids. The DNA for the CDR3 is TGTGCCAGCACAAAGAGATCCGACTCCGTCTCCGGGGAGCTGTTTTTT. Encoded protein: CASTKRSDSVSGELFF.

This clonotype has ten or more counts. The rearrangement joins TRBV12-3 or TRBV12-4 to TRBJ1-1; unclear D gene. The V end lost 7 bases, the J end lost 3 bases, and 21 bases lay between the germline ends. The CDR3 totals 16 residues. The CDR3 sequence is CASIPGVAGFYTEAFF. As DNA, the CDR3 is TGTGCCAGCATCCCTGGGGTGGCAGGCTTTTACACTGAAGCTTTCTTT.

J is TRBJ1-6 and V is TRBV27; maybe TRBD1 (6 bases). The CDR3 is 13 amino acids. CDR1 is MNHEY and CDR2 is SMNVEV in the germline V gene (reference sequence). V lost 6 bases and J 7 bases, leaving 10 bases between the germline ends. The CDR3 loop is CASRVQGNSPLHF. The CDR3 DNA sequence: TGTGCCAGCAGGGTACAGGGAAATTCACCCCTCCACTTT.

The sample holds many counts of this clonotype. The chain recombines TRBV3-1 with TRBJ2-3; 10 bases match TRBD2. CDR1 is LGHDT and CDR2 is YNNKEL in the germline V gene (reference sequence). The CDR3 runs 15 residues. The J segment lost 5 bases and the V segment lost 5 bases, leaving 7 bases of the junction unmatched. For the CDR3, the DNA is TGTGCCAGCAGCACCCTAGCGGGGGCAATAGATACGCAGTATTTT. Translating it yields CASSTLAGAIDTQYF.

This clonotype has just a few counts. The chain combines TRBV29-1 with TRBJ2-3; D unclear. The germline V and J ends were trimmed by 6 bases and 0 bases, with 13 bases remaining between them. The CDR3 contains 14 residues. Germline lookup yields CDR1 SQVTM and CDR2 ANQGSEA. CDR3 bases: TGCAGCGTCTATGAACCACCTAGCACAGATACGCAGTATTTT. It yields the protein CSVYEPPSTDTQYF.

This clonotype has a count of ten or more. The V and J genes are TRBV12-3 or TRBV12-4 and TRBJ1-1; D unresolved. Deletions cut 3 bases from V and 6 bases from J, with 11 bases between. CDR3 length equals 13 residues. CDR3 sequence: CASSLAGPPEAFF. DNA for the CDR3: TGTGCCAGCAGTTTGGCAGGCCCACCTGAAGCTTTCTTT.

This clonotype came up many times. J is TRBJ2-3 and V is TRBV4-1, with 7 positions matching TRBD1. The length of the CDR3 is 15 residues. V was clipped by 3 bases and J by 6 bases; unmatched bases: 9. Germline lookup yields CDR1 MGHRA and CDR2 YSYEKL. CDR3 nucleotide sequence: TGCGCCAGCAGCCACTCAGCAGGGGGTAGGGATACGCAGTATTTT. Translated, it gives CASSHSAGGRDTQYF.